The rows below give T cell receptor beta chains drawn from one sample of a study of vaccination effects on CD4 cells after COVID-19. These receptors are not linked to any known antigen. This table comes from immunoSEQ multiplex PCR, and its TCRdb copy is limited to in-frame clones, with some not included. Of tens of thousands of clones listed, less than 85% are singletons. The input for sequencing was CD4+ T cells from PBMCs cultured without peptide, taken after COVID-19 vaccination. Receptor source: a human donor who received a COVID-19 vaccine. CDR3s include the opening cysteine and the closing phenylalanine or tryptophan. D genes are given only for firm matches. Not all rows give a size; the values are once, few, many and, for expanded clones, a class.

d_gene	len	v_gene	abundance	j_gene	CDR3nt	CDR3aa
TRBD1	19	TRBV2	-	TRBJ2-1	TGTGCCAGCAGTGATCGGGCAGGGGGCGCGATAACCTCTTCCAATGAGCAGTTCTTC	CASSDRAGGAITSSNEQFF
-	15	TRBV4-3	few	TRBJ2-2	TGCGCCAGCAGCCAAGAGCACAGCCCTACCGGGGAGCTGTTTTTT	CASSQEHSPTGELFF
TRBD1	13	TRBV9	once	TRBJ2-5	TGTGCCAGCAGCGGACAGGGTCAAAAGACCCAGTACTTC	CASSGQGQKTQYF
-	14	TRBV11-2	-	TRBJ1-1	TGTGCCAGCATCCTAAATTCAGAGAACACTGAAGCTTTCTTT	CASILNSENTEAFF
TRBD1	13	TRBV11-2	-	TRBJ1-1	TGTGCCAGCAGCTTAGATTCGACAGGGCCAGCTTTCTTT	CASSLDSTGPAFF
TRBD1	15	TRBV7-2	-	TRBJ1-2	TGTGCCAGCAGCCCGGGACAGGGCGCCACCTATGGCTACACCTTC	CASSPGQGATYGYTF
TRBD1	13	TRBV25-1	-	TRBJ2-5	TGTGCCAGCAAAGGACAGGCGGCGGAGACCCAGTACTTC	CASKGQAAETQYF
-	14	TRBV6-5	-	TRBJ1-1	TGTGCCAGCAGTTACAAGGGGGGAAACACTGAAGCTTTCTTT	CASSYKGGNTEAFF
-	14	TRBV7-4	-	TRBJ2-3	TGTGCCAGCAGCTTTCGAGGTTGCACAGATACGCAGTATTTT	CASSFRGCTDTQYF
TRBD1	17	TRBV5-1	-	TRBJ1-2	TGCGCCAGCAGCTTGGACGTCCCGGGACAGGGAACCTATGGCTACACCTTC	CASSLDVPGQGTYGYTF
TRBD2	14	TRBV11-3	-	TRBJ2-5	TGTGCCAGCAGCTTAAGCGGGGCCCAAGAGACCCAGTACTTC	CASSLSGAQETQYF
TRBD1	15	TRBV27	-	TRBJ2-2	TGTGCCAGCAGTTTGCGGGACAGGGGTTACGGGGAGCTGTTTTTT	CASSLRDRGYGELFF
TRBD1	13	TRBV5-1	-	TRBJ2-5	TGCGCCAGCAGCTTCGGGACAGGAGAGACCCAGTACTTC	CASSFGTGETQYF
TRBD1	17	TRBV7-8	-	TRBJ1-5	TGTGCCAGCACCTCGGCACAGGGGGCCTATAGCAATCAGCCCCAGCATTTT	CASTSAQGAYSNQPQHF
-	14	TRBV7-8	-	TRBJ1-1	TGTGCCAGCAGCTTAGAGTGGTCAGGGAGGCCGGCTTTCTTT	CASSLEWSGRPAFF
TRBD1	16	TRBV9	-	TRBJ1-3	TGTGCCAGCAGCGTAGTAGGACAGGGGCCTGGAAACACCATATATTTT	CASSVVGQGPGNTIYF
TRBD1	16	TRBV7-9	-	TRBJ2-1	TGTGCCAGCAGCTCCCAGGGGGCTCGGTCCTACAATGAGCAGTTCTTC	CASSSQGARSYNEQFF
TRBD1	14	TRBV5-1	-	TRBJ2-5	TGCGCCAGCAGCTTACAGGGGGCCCCAGAGACCCAGTACTTC	CASSLQGAPETQYF
-	18	TRBV9	-	TRBJ1-3	TGTGCCAGCAGCGTAGAATGGTCCCCGAACCTTTCTGGAAACACCATATATTTT	CASSVEWSPNLSGNTIYF
-	13	TRBV2	few	TRBJ1-2	TGTGCCAGCAGCGATACAGGGAACTATGGCTACACCTTC	CASSDTGNYGYTF
-	16	TRBV19	few	TRBJ1-5	TGTGCCAGTAGTATTCCCTCATACAGGGTGAGGCAGCCCCAGCATTTT	CASSIPSYRVRQPQHF
-	15	TRBV19	-	TRBJ2-6	TGTGCCAGTAGTGTACCTAGCTCTGGGGCCAACGTCCTGACTTTC	CASSVPSSGANVLTF
TRBD1	13	TRBV7-3	-	TRBJ1-2	TGTGCCAGCAGCCCGACCAGACAGGGTGGCTACACCTTC	CASSPTRQGGYTF
-	13	TRBV7-2	-	TRBJ1-6	TGTGCCAGCAGGGGGACCGAGGTTTCACCCCTCCACTTT	CASRGTEVSPLHF
-	14	TRBV6-1	-	TRBJ1-2	TGTGCCAGCAGTGAAGTTGGGCAGGTCTATGGCTACACCTTC	CASSEVGQVYGYTF
TRBD1	17	TRBV19	-	TRBJ1-1	TGTGCCAGTAGTATTTCCCCGGGACAGGGGGCCGCCACTGAAGCTTTCTTT	CASSISPGQGAATEAFF
-	15	TRBV19	-	TRBJ1-2	TGTGCCAGTAGTATCCCGGGGGTTGAGAACTATGGCTACACCTTC	CASSIPGVENYGYTF
-	14	TRBV2	few	TRBJ1-3	TGTGCCAGCAGTGGACAGGTGTCTGGAAACACCATATATTTT	CASSGQVSGNTIYF
TRBD1	14	TRBV7-9	-	TRBJ1-2	TGTGCCAGCAGCTCGGGACAGGGTAACTATGGCTACACCTTC	CASSSGQGNYGYTF